This T cell receptor (beta chain) was identified in a study of T cells in Graves' hyperthyroidism and ophthalmopathy (dated by TCRdb to between 2019 and 2020). Background on the whole study: Peripheral blood was sampled at the time of initial diagnosis, prior to any treatment. An independent validation cohort of under 20 hyperthyroidism patients and approximately 16 patients who later progressed to ophthalmopathy tested prospective prediction of ophthalmopathy. To identify TCR V-J signatures that set the groups apart, the researchers used a discovery cohort of about a hundred patients, made up of some 41 with Graves' ophthalmopathy and 57 with stable Graves' hyperthyroidism. In about six Graves' hyperthyroidism patients, the study also compared T-cell repertoires from thyroid tissue with T-cell repertoires from blood. After blood sampling, hyperthyroidism patients were treated with methimazole at a starting dose of 30 mg daily, and ophthalmopathy patients were treated with high-dose intravenous methylprednisolone. According to the paper, TCR Vbeta CDR3 sequencing was carried out on around 140 peripheral blood samples, which came from fewer than 50 ophthalmopathy, 80 or so hyperthyroidism and approximately 17 progressor patients. For training and testing, the 100 or so patients in the discovery cohort were randomly divided in a 7:3 ratio. Here is what the overall study found, with its caveats: In validation, the model predicted progression to ophthalmopathy a median of approximately 6.6 months before onset, with 70% to 71% sensitivity and 72.22% specificity. Sample size was not statistically predetermined, and blinding of investigators to group allocation was not performed. A 13 V-J signature model separated ophthalmopathy from stable hyperthyroidism, with just over 85% sensitivity and roughly 82% specificity in cross-validation and 80%/75% in testing. Most expanded thyroid clonotypes (frequency above 0.001) were also found in blood, which suggests that blood repertoires may mirror thyroid immune responses.

Trimming at the junction amounts to 6 bases on V and 6 bases on J, and the germline ends lie 21 bases apart. CDR1 and CDR2, looked up from the germline V gene, are ENHRY and SYGVKD. From the cysteine through the phenylalanine, the CDR3 covers 15 amino acids. Only CDR3 DNA remains: 45 bases, in frame from the first base. Ophthalmopathy patients had moderately to severely active disease, with a Clinical Activity Score of 3 or more, a NOSPECS grade of 4 or more, and a disease duration of less than 3 months. Exclusion was applied to patients with uncontrolled infections, other autoimmune diseases, pregnancy or lactation. Diagnoses were established on the basis of clinical symptoms, serum thyroxine and TRAb, thyroid ultrasound, and orbital computed tomography. Ficoll-Paque density gradient centrifugation was used to isolate PBMCs from around 10 ml of fresh peripheral blood. Trizol reagent was used to extract total RNA, and RNA quality was then checked on an Agilent 2100 Bioanalyzer.

Amplification of TCR beta CDR3 regions was carried out from RNA transcripts. The TCR CDR3 was subjected to a first round of RT-PCR using the HTBI primer set and the Qiagen OneStep RT-PCR kit. A second multiplex PCR round built the libraries, followed by size selection and purification. The libraries were sequenced on an Illumina HiSeq2000 using paired-end 100 bp reads. The original pipeline was this. SOAPnuke was used to process the raw data, with reads discarded if the reads contained adapters or uncalled bases, had a mean Phred below 15, or lacked an exact constant-primer or identifier match. COPE v1.2.5 was used to merge high-quality paired reads, and clonotypes were defined as unique nucleotide sequences. MiTCR v1.1 was used to align clonotypes to the IMGT TRBV, TRBD and TRBJ reference segments. Analysis was restricted to V-J combinations with a frequency above 0.0001, which covered just over 98% of repertoires. The TCS score was defined as the ratio of F50 (clonal expansion) to E x V (chaos), calculated using BLOSUM62-based TCRdist between CDR3 peptides within each V-J. Welch's t-statistics and random forest reduced 500 to 650 V-J features to fewer than 15, which were used in a naive Bayes classifier (R e1071). Using fastp trimming at Q25 and MiXCR clonotype assembly, TCRdb reanalyzed the public sequencing data and kept in-frame beta chains. Rows with a matching CDR3 protein are joined into one entry that keeps the most common DNA and genes. None of the V and J calls come from the authors' own analysis; TCRdb made them. This sample lists over 350,000 distinct CDR3 sequences; roughly 13% were detected once. The ten largest clonotypes hold 28% of the sample.

On this clonotype: It has no known antigen specificity. No quality values exist for individual bases; no much larger clone is one base distant.

The rearranged chain carries TRBV10-3 and TRBJ2-7; the D region may be TRBD1 or TRBD2, each matching 5 bases equally. This sequence was found in a man between 50 and 59 years old with Graves' ophthalmopathy. The sample consisted of blood. The CDR3 here reads CAIRESGPRTSEQYF. The sequenced DNA is TGTGCCATCAGGGAATCGGGACCAAGGACCTCCGAGCAGTACTTC.